A selection of T cell receptor beta chains follows, all from one sample in a study of T cell changes during pregnancy in multiple sclerosis. This table comes from immunoSEQ multiplex PCR, and its TCRdb copy is limited to in-frame clones, with some not included. The repertoire holds tens of thousands of clones, with around 93% as singletons. The specimen was peripheral blood, collected in the first trimester of pregnancy. The receptors here all came from a female donor in good health, enrolled as a control in a pregnancy study. CDR3s include the opening cysteine and the closing phenylalanine or tryptophan. The order of the fields is D gene, J gene, V gene, clone size, CDR3 protein, CDR3 DNA. D genes are given only for firm matches. The size entry is marked missing in some rows and otherwise reads once, few, many or a size class.

>.|TRBJ1-6|TRBV10-2|.
CASAESSYNSPLHF
TGCGCCAGCGCCGAGAGCTCCTATAATTCACCCCTCCACTTT
>.|TRBJ2-7|TRBV5-1|.
CASSLQNSYEQYF
TGCGCCAGCAGCTTGCAAAATAGTTACGAGCAGTACTTC
>TRBD2|TRBJ2-1|TRBV28|.
CASSTSKRGAYNEQFF
TGTGCCAGCAGTACGTCTAAGCGGGGGGCATACAATGAGCAGTTCTTC
>.|TRBJ1-4|TRBV6-1|.
CASRVNREREKLFF
TGTGCCAGCAGGGTGAACAGGGAGCGGGAAAAACTGTTTTTT
>TRBD1|TRBJ1-5|TRBV19|.
CASSIVGGQLVDQPQHF
TGTGCCAGTAGTATAGTAGGGGGACAGTTAGTCGATCAGCCCCAGCATTTT
>.|TRBJ2-2|TRBV4-1|.
CASSQVGRNGELFF
TGCGCCAGCAGCCAAGTTGGCAGGAACGGGGAGCTGTTTTTT
>.|TRBJ2-1|TRBV4-2|.
CASSQDLTSEQFF
TGTGCCAGCAGCCAAGATCTAACTAGCGAGCAGTTCTTC
>.|TRBJ1-1|TRBV6-5|.
CASSRGRDTEAFF
TGTGCCAGCAGTCGGGGGAGAGACACTGAAGCTTTCTTT
>TRBD1|TRBJ1-6|TRBV9|.
CASSQRTGDSPLHF
TGTGCCAGCAGCCAACGGACAGGTGATTCACCCCTCCACTTT
>TRBD1|TRBJ2-1|TRBV11-2|.
CASSLRFGGDRLRNEQFF
TGTGCCAGCAGCTTACGCTTCGGAGGGGACAGGCTTAGGAATGAGCAGTTCTTC
>TRBD1|TRBJ2-2|TRBV14|.
CASSRQGTGELFF
TGTGCCAGCAGTCGACAGGGGACCGGGGAGCTGTTTTTT
>.|TRBJ1-2|TRBV12-5|.
CASGLTANYGYTF
TGTGCTAGTGGTTTGACAGCTAACTATGGCTACACCTTC
>TRBD1|TRBJ2-1|TRBV4-1|.
CASSQEQDRGAYNEQFF
TGCGCCAGCAGCCAAGAGCAAGACAGGGGGGCCTACAATGAGCAGTTCTTC
>.|TRBJ2-3|TRBV6-1|once
CASNSAGGTDTQYF
TGTGCCAGCAATTCGGCAGGGGGCACAGATACGCAGTATTTT
>TRBD1|TRBJ2-2|TRBV9|once
CASSVGTGVSTGELFF
TGTGCCAGCAGCGTAGGGACAGGAGTATCCACCGGGGAGCTGTTTTTT
>TRBD1|TRBJ2-5|TRBV5-6|once
CASSFLTGTGTQETQYF
TGTGCCAGCAGCTTCCTAACCGGGACAGGGACCCAAGAGACCCAGTACTTC
>.|TRBJ1-1|TRBV7-8|.
CASRVDSLDTEAFF
TGTGCCAGCAGAGTGGACAGCTTGGACACTGAAGCTTTCTTT
>TRBD2|TRBJ2-3|TRBV6-5|.
CASSYSWTSGSDTQYF
TGTGCCAGCAGTTACTCTTGGACTAGCGGCTCAGATACGCAGTATTTT
>.|TRBJ2-3|TRBV19|.
CASSLRGTDTQYF
TGTGCCAGTAGCCTCAGGGGCACAGATACGCAGTATTTT
>TRBD1|TRBJ2-7|TRBV2|.
CASSEQGADRYF
TGTGCCAGCAGTGAACAGGGGGCAGATCGGTACTTC
>TRBD2|TRBJ2-3|TRBV2|.
CASSTRGGASTDTQYF
TGTGCCAGCAGTACCCGGGGGGGGGCCAGCACAGATACGCAGTATTTT
>.|TRBJ2-1|TRBV7-9|.
CASRQVADYNEQFF
TGTGCCAGCAGACAGGTAGCGGATTACAATGAGCAGTTCTTC
>TRBD1|TRBJ1-4|TRBV4-3|.
CASSLALTGGTNEKLFF
TGCGCCAGCAGCCTTGCCCTGACAGGGGGAACTAATGAAAAACTGTTTTTT
>.|TRBJ2-3|TRBV4-3|.
CASSRTPTDTQYF
TGCGCCAGCAGCCGGACTCCAACAGATACGCAGTATTTT
>TRBD1|TRBJ1-4|TRBV7-8|.
CASSFSPVRGRGVVKLFF
TGTGCCAGCAGCTTCTCACCGGTTAGGGGGCGGGGTGTCGTAAAACTGTTTTTT